This TCR beta chain stems from a study of a mutant IDH1 vaccine in newly diagnosed glioma. Study details: Weeks 1, 3, 5, 7, 11, 15, 19 and 23 were when patients received their eight vaccinations. Either 4-6 weeks after radiotherapy alone or alongside temozolomide, vaccination was begun.

Time point denoted: week 23, last vaccination. Topical imiquimod accompanied each vaccine dose, which consisted of 300 ug of mutant IDH1 20-mer peptide. CDR1 and CDR2 (germline): GTSNPN, SVGIG (reference sequence). The V and J ends lost 2 bases and 6 bases, in that order; junction bases with no gene match: 7. The CDR3 runs 15 residues. Method: immunoSEQ multiplex PCR; TCRdb's copy keeps in-frame clones and lacks some. The repertoire has tens of thousands of clones, around 81% of them found once; the top ten carry 5% to 5.5%. This clone showed up just a few times. Its target is not known. This sample comprised PBMCs, obtained from a glioma patient whose treatment included an IDH1 peptide vaccine. J is TRBJ2-7 and V is TRBV30; TRBD2 matches 13 bases. The source is a man between 35 and 55 years old with glioma. The CDR3 DNA sequence: TGTGCCTGGAGTAAACTAGCGGGAGGGCCGTCCGAGCAGTACTTC. Amino acids: CAWSKLAGGPSEQYF.